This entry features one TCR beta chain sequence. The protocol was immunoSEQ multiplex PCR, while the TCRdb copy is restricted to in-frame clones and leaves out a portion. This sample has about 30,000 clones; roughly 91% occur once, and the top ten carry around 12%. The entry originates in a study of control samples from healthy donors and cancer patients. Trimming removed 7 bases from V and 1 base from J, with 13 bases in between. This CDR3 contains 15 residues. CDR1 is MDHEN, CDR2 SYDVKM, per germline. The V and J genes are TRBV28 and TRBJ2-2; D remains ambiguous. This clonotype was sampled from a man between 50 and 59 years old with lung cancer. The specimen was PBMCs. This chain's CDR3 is CASIAPGRNTGELFF. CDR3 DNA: TGTGCCAGCATCGCACCAGGCAGGAACACCGGGGAGCTGTTTTTT.